The rows below give T cell receptor beta chains drawn from one sample of a study of cytomegalovirus exposure and HLA in healthy donors. Clones were read by immunoSEQ multiplex PCR, and TCRdb kept only the in-frame ones, dropping some. The sample shows around 100,000 clones, more than 75% of them seen only once. The sample was PBMCs. The receptors come from a woman in her late teens or twenties in good health and CMV-seropositive. CDR3s include the opening cysteine and the closing phenylalanine or tryptophan. D genes are given only for firm matches.

j_call: TRBJ2-7
v_call: TRBV2
d_call: .
cdr3_aa: CASRGGMKYF

j_call: TRBJ2-7
v_call: TRBV28
d_call: TRBD1
cdr3_aa: CASEGPGQGMKYF

j_call: TRBJ2-7
v_call: TRBV9
d_call: TRBD1
cdr3_aa: CASSVSPGQGYYEQYF

j_call: TRBJ2-2
v_call: TRBV5-4
d_call: .
cdr3_aa: CASSSDTTTGELFF

j_call: TRBJ1-2
v_call: TRBV9
d_call: .
cdr3_aa: CASSGRSTGRENYGYTF

j_call: TRBJ1-6
v_call: TRBV5-1
d_call: .
cdr3_aa: CASSFLGPGGNSPLHF

j_call: TRBJ2-3
v_call: TRBV7-2
d_call: .
cdr3_aa: CASSLVGADTQYF

j_call: TRBJ2-3
v_call: TRBV4-3
d_call: .
cdr3_aa: CASRGDYSTDTQYF

j_call: TRBJ1-5
v_call: TRBV13
d_call: .
cdr3_aa: CASSLIVCQPQHF

j_call: TRBJ2-7
v_call: TRBV20-1
d_call: TRBD1
cdr3_aa: CSAYRGREYF